This TCR beta chain was documented in a study of neurological immune-mediated disorders. Study results and caveats: The most TCR clonal expansion was seen in HTLV-1-associated myelopathy, and the least was seen in multiple sclerosis, which fell below healthy controls. Private repertoires in all groups were suggested by the finding that expanded clones across subjects shared no CDR3 amino acid sequences.

TCRdb called the 5' RACE reads again in MiXCR, with one record for every CDR3 protein. The sample gives more than 13,000 distinct CDR3 sequences, more than 6% of which show up once; around 24% is in the top ten. Volunteers from a blood bank in Maryland, USA, constituted the healthy controls. In this sample, this clonotype is medium-sized. Its antigen is as yet unknown. Sequenced sample: CD8+ T cells from blood. The sequence was obtained from a woman between 40 and 55 years old in good health.

The CDR3 coding sequence is TGCGCCAGCAGCTTGTTAACAGAGAATTCACCCCTCCACTTT. Translated, it gives CASSLLTENSPLHF. The genes are TRBV5-1 and TRBJ1-6, with D unresolved. This CDR3 region has 14 residues. The germline gives CDR1 SGHRS, CDR2 YFSETQ. Trimming cost V 1 base and J 7 bases, with 9 bases left between them.